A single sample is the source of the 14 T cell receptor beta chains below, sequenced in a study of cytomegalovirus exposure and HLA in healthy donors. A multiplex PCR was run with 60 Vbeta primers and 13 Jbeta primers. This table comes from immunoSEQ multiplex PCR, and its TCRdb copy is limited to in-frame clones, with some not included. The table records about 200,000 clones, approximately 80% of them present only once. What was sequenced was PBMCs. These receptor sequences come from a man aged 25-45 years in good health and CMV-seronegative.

The CDR3 DNA follows: TGCAGCGTTGAAGCCCTGACAGCATCTTCCTACGAGCAGTACTTC. It specifies CSVEALTASSYEQYF. The V gene is TRBV29-1, the J gene TRBJ2-7, with a tentative D call TRBD1 (5 bases). Germline CDR1 SQVTM, CDR2 ANQGSEA. This CDR3 region has 15 residues. The V gene lost 1 base and the J gene lost 1 base, with 14 bases spanning the gap.

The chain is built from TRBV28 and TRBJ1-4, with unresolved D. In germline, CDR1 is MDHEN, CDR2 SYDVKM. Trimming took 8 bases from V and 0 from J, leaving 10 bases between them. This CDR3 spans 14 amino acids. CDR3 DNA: TGTGCCAGCGGCAGAATCGCAACTAATGAAAAACTGTTTTTT. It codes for CASGRIATNEKLFF.

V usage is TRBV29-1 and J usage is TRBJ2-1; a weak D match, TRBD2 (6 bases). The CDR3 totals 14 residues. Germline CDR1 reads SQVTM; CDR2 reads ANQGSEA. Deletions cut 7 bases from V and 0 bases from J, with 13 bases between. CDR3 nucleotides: TGCAGCGGGGAAGGACTAAGCTCCTACAATGAGCAGTTCTTC. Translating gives CSGEGLSSYNEQFF.

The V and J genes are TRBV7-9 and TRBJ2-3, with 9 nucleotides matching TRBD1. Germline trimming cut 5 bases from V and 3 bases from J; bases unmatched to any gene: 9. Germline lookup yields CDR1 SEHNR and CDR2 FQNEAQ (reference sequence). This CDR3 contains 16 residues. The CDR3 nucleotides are TGTGCCAGCAGCACTTACAGGGGGCGCGGAACAGATACGCAGTATTTT. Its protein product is CASSTYRGRGTDTQYF.

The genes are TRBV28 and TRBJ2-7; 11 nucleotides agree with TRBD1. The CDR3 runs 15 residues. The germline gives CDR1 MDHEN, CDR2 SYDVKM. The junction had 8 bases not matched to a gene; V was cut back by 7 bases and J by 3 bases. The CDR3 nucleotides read TGTGCCAGCACCATTGGCGGGACAGGGGGCTACGAGCAGTACTTC. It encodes CASTIGGTGGYEQYF. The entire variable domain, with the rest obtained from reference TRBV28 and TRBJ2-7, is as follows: DVKVTQSSRYLVKRTGEKVFLECVQDMDHENMFWYRQDPGLGLRLIYFSYDVKMKEKGDIPEGYSVSREKKERFSLILESASTNQTSMYLCASTIGGTGGYEQYFGPGTRLTVT.

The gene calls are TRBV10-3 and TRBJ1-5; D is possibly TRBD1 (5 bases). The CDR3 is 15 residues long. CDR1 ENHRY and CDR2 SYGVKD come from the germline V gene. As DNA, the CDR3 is TGTGCTACATCTGTTCGCGGCAGGGTCAATCAGCCCCAGCATTTT. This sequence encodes CATSVRGRVNQPQHF.

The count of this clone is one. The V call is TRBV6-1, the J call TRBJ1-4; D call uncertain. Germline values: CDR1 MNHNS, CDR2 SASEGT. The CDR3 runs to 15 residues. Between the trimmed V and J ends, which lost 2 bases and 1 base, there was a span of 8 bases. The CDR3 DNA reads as TGTGCCAGCAGTGAATGGCCGTTAACTAATGAAAAACTGTTTTTT. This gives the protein CASSEWPLTNEKLFF.

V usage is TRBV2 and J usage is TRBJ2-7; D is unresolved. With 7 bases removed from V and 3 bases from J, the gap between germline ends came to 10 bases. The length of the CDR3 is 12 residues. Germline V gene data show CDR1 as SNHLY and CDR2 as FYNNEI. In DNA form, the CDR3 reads TGTGCCAGCATGGGCCGCCTCTACGAGCAGTACTTC. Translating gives CASMGRLYEQYF.

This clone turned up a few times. The CDR3 DNA reads as TGTGCCAGCAGCGTAGAAGCGGAGGTGCCCCCGGGAGAGCAGTACTTC. The encoded protein is CASSVEAEVPPGEQYF. The V call is TRBV9, the J call TRBJ2-7, with D possibly being TRBD2 (5 bases). The CDR3 contains 16 residues. Germline CDR1 reads SGDLS; CDR2 reads YYNGEE. The ends were cut back, 0 bases at V and 7 bases at J, with 20 bases in the middle. Looking up the rest from reference TRBV9 and TRBJ2-7 gives the full variable domain: DSGVTQTPKHLITATGQRVTLRCSPRSGDLSVYWYQQSLDQGLQFLIQYYNGEERAKGNILERFSAQQFPDLHSELNLSSLELGDSALYFCASSVEAEVPPGEQYFGPGTRLTVT.

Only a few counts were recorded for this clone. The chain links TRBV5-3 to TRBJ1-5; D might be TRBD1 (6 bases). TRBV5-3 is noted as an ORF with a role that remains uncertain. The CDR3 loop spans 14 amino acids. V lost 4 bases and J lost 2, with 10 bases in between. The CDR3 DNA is TGTGCCAGAAGCCGTTACAGGGGCAATCAGCCCCAGCATTTT. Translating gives CARSRYRGNQPQHF.

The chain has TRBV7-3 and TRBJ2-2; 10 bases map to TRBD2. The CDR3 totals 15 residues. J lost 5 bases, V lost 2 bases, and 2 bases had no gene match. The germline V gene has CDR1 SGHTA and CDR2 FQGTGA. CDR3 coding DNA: TGTGCCAGCAGCTTACCTAGCGGGGGTACCGGGGAGCTGTTTTTT. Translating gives CASSLPSGGTGELFF.

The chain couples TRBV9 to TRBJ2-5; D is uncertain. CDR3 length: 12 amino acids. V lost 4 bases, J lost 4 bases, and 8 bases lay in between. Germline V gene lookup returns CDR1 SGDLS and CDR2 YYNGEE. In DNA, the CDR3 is TGTGCCAGCAGCCTACCCGGAGAGACCCAGTACTTC. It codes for CASSLPGETQYF.

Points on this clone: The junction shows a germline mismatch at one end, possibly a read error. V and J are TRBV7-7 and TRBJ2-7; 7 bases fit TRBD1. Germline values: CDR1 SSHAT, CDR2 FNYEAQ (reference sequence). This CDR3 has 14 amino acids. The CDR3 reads CASSFRRDSYEQYF. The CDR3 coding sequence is TGTGCTAGCAGCTTTCGACGGGACAGCTACGAGCAGTACTTC.

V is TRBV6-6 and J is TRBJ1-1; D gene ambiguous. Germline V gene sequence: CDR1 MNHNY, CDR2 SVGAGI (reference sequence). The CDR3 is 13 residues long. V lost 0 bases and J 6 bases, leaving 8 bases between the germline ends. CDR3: CASSYSSTAEAFF. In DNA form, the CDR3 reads TGTGCCAGCAGTTACTCGAGTACGGCTGAAGCTTTCTTT.